This T cell receptor (beta chain) was found in a study of blood T cell repertoires in COVID-19. Study background: Italy, Spain and the United States were the sources of the convalescent and acute COVID-19 samples. PBMCs, B-cell-depleted T cells, or T cells provided the cDNA or gDNA that made up the material.

V shed 6 bases and J shed 0 bases, with 8 bases lying between them. CDR1 is MNHEY and CDR2 is SVGAGI in the germline V gene. The CDR3 is 14 amino acids. In the study's own analysis: Counts of nucleated cells, estimated from reference gene primer amplification, were obtained. Profiled with immunoSEQ multiplex PCR; TCRdb holds only in-frame clones, not every one. Clonal size and the V and J genes are those of that table, whereas D and trimming came from the DNA. Among a few hundred thousand clones listed, approximately 80% were seen once. The chain joins TRBV6-5 to TRBJ2-2; D perhaps matches TRBD1 (6 bases). The TCR sequence derives from a woman in her forties who had recovered from COVID-19. What was sequenced was peripheral blood. Here the CDR3 DNA reads TGTGCCAGCAGACAGGGAACGAACACCGGGGAGCTGTTTTTT. As protein: CASRQGTNTGELFF.